Listed below are T cell receptor beta chains from one sample, sequenced in a study of blood T cell repertoires in COVID-19. Libraries were prepared by immunoSEQ multiplex PCR; TCRdb keeps only in-frame clonotypes and omits some of them. The repertoire holds approximately 120,000 clones, with around 81% as singletons. Specimen: peripheral blood. These receptors were obtained from a man in his sixties with acute or convalescent COVID-19. Both conserved end residues are part of each CDR3. A D gene is named only where the DNA matches it firmly. The size of a clone is reported for some rows only, either as once, few or many, or as a class for expanded clones.

D	size	V	J	CDR3	DNA
.	.	TRBV11-2	TRBJ2-1	CASSPRALSYNEQFF	TGTGCCAGCAGCCCCCGAGCCCTCTCCTACAATGAGCAGTTCTTC
.	.	TRBV18	TRBJ2-7	CASSSTGYSFYEQYF	TGTGCCAGCTCGTCGACGGGATATTCGTTCTACGAGCAGTACTTC
.	.	TRBV28	TRBJ1-2	CASSTTPGGDYGYTF	TGTGCCAGCAGTACGACTCCCGGGGGAGACTATGGCTACACCTTC
TRBD1	.	TRBV30	TRBJ2-2	CAWSPGGTGELFF	TGTGCCTGGAGCCCAGGGGGCACCGGGGAGCTGTTTTTT
TRBD2	.	TRBV30	TRBJ2-1	CAWKAGGYYNEQFF	TGTGCCTGGAAGGCGGGGGGTTACTACAATGAGCAGTTCTTC
.	.	TRBV28	TRBJ1-5	CASRAGLNQPQHF	TGTGCCAGCCGAGCAGGGCTGAATCAGCCCCAGCATTTT
.	once	TRBV27	TRBJ2-6	CASSLKASSGANVLTF	TGTGCCAGCAGTTTAAAGGCTAGCTCTGGGGCCAACGTCCTGACTTTC
.	.	TRBV4-1	TRBJ2-3	CASSLSQGSPTDTQYF	TGCGCCAGCAGCCTTAGCCAGGGATCTCCCACAGATACGCAGTATTTT
.	.	TRBV2	TRBJ1-2	CASSGQASGGYTF	TGTGCCAGCAGTGGACAGGCGTCCGGTGGCTACACCTTC
TRBD1	few	TRBV4-1	TRBJ2-2	CASSPPDRETGELFF	TGCGCCAGCAGCCCTCCGGACAGGGAGACCGGGGAGCTGTTTTTT
TRBD2	.	TRBV30	TRBJ2-2	CAWCWGGGETGELFF	TGTGCCTGGTGTTGGGGGGGAGGAGAGACCGGGGAGCTGTTTTTT
.	once	TRBV20-1	TRBJ2-1	CSASSPGGPSSYNEQFF	TGCAGTGCTAGTAGTCCGGGGGGCCCAAGCTCCTACAATGAGCAGTTCTTC
.	.	TRBV6-4	TRBJ2-1	CSSRGDEQFF	TGCTCTTCAAGGGGCGATGAGCAGTTCTTC
TRBD1	.	TRBV3-1/TRBV3-2	TRBJ1-5	CASSQWDREGTQPQHF	TGTGCCAGCAGCCAATGGGACAGGGAAGGGACTCAGCCCCAGCATTTT
.	.	TRBV30	TRBJ2-3	CAWRKRRVGGDTQYF	TGTGCCTGGAGGAAACGCCGGGTTGGAGGAGATACGCAGTATTTT
.	.	TRBV10-2	TRBJ1-2	CASSRAGQNYGYTF	TGCGCCAGCAGCAGGGCAGGCCAAAACTATGGCTACACCTTC
.	few	TRBV13	TRBJ1-5	CASSLGGGNNQPQHF	TGTGCCAGCAGCCTCGGTGGGGGGAACAATCAGCCCCAGCATTTT
TRBD2	.	TRBV14	TRBJ2-1	CASRTGGGVGHNEQFF	TGTGCCAGCCGAACGGGAGGTGGCGTGGGCCACAATGAGCAGTTCTTC